These 26 T cell receptor beta chains came from one sample sequenced in a study of Ad26.COV2.S vaccination and SARS-CoV-2 variants (dated by TCRdb to about 2021). The library was produced with the immunoSEQ multiplex PCR assay. Not all clones reach the TCRdb copy of this immuneACCESS table, which keeps in-frame sequences only. Checked studies attribute under half of the gap to unresolved V genes and leave the rest unexplained. For this sample there are fewer than 900,000 clones; about 89% appear just once. The ten largest make up approximately 1.5% of the sample. Sample treatment or condition, as interpreted from the label and publication: 15 to 20 received Ad26.COV2.S at low or high dose, single or two shots; five or six received placebo; per-sample allocation not given. Repertoires of vaccine and placebo recipients were sequenced from samples collected on day 63 after the first injection. This specimen consisted of peripheral blood, obtained in a trial of Ad26.COV2.S vaccine versus placebo. The receptors originated from a person aged 18 to 59 who received the Ad26.COV2.S COVID-19 vaccine or a placebo.

The chain combines TRBV7-2 with TRBJ1-2; no clear D. The CDR3 sequence is 19 residues long. Per germline, CDR1 SGHTA and CDR2 FQGNSA. The germline V and J ends were trimmed by 1 base and 6 bases, with 27 bases remaining between them. The CDR3 spells CASSLDDRTKTRASNGYTF. The DNA for the CDR3 is TGTGCCAGCAGCTTAGATGATCGGACCAAAACAAGGGCCTCCAATGGCTACACCTTC. Full variable domain (outside the CDR3, taken from reference TRBV7-2 and TRBJ1-2): GAGVSQSPSNKVTEKGKDVELRCDPISGHTALYWYRQSLGQGLEFLIYFQGNSAPDKSGLPSDRFSAERTGGSVSTLTIQRTQQEDSAVYLCASSLDDRTKTRASNGYTFGSGTRLTVV.

The J gene is TRBJ2-7, the V gene TRBV5-1; D might be TRBD2 (6 bases). The V gene's germline CDR1 is SGHRS and CDR2 YFSETQ. V dropped 6 bases and J dropped 0 bases, with 16 bases sitting between them. The CDR3 extends over 15 amino acids. DNA for the CDR3: TGCGCCAGCACGAAGAGCGGAGGGAGCTCCTACGAGCAGTACTTC. Its protein is CASTKSGGSSYEQYF.

The chain links TRBV5-6 to TRBJ2-2; tentatively, D is TRBD2 (5 bases). Germline CDR1 SGHDT, CDR2 YYEEEE. Trimming pared 7 bases from V and 2 bases from J, leaving 12 bases between. CDR3 length equals 14 residues. CDR3 DNA sequence: TGTGCCAGCTTGGAGGACCACAACACCGGGGAGCTGTTTTTT. It encodes CASLEDHNTGELFF.

CDR3 region: CAIRESGGLGEQYF. The DNA for the CDR3 is TGTGCCATCAGGGAATCGGGGGGGCTGGGCGAGCAGTACTTC. The gene calls are TRBV10-3 and TRBJ2-7; 8 nucleotides match TRBD2. Germline V CDR1 and CDR2: ENHRY, SYGVKD. After removal of 6 bases from V and 6 bases from J, the junction contained 10 bases not matched to a gene. The CDR3 totals 14 residues.

V and J are TRBV28 and TRBJ1-4; D gene uncertain. Per germline, CDR1 MDHEN and CDR2 SYDVKM. V lost 11 bases and J 4 bases, leaving 14 bases between the germline ends. The CDR3 has 13 amino acids. The CDR3 DNA reads as TGTGCCGCCCGAACAGCTCTTAATGAAAAACTGTTTTTT. This sequence encodes CAARTALNEKLFF.

J is TRBJ1-2 and V is TRBV20-1, with D maybe TRBD1 (5 bases). The CDR3 runs 11 residues. Germline V gene sequence: CDR1 DFQATT, CDR2 SNEGSKA (reference sequence). The CDR3 bases are TGCGCCTCAGGGACCCCGTATGGCTACACCTTC. Protein product: CASGTPYGYTF.

J is TRBJ2-1 and V is TRBV24-1; 8 positions agree with TRBD2. J was trimmed by 7 bases and V by 5 bases; bases with no gene match: 15. The germline V gene has CDR1 KGHDR and CDR2 SFDVKD. The length of the CDR3 is 17 residues. CDR3 nucleotide sequence: TGTGCCACCAGTGCGTCTAGCGGGCTTTGGGTCACGAATGAGCAGTTCTTC. Protein sequence: CATSASSGLWVTNEQFF.

The V and J genes are TRBV27 and TRBJ2-7, with unresolved D. V was trimmed by 5 bases and J by 0 bases, leaving 8 bases between them. Germline V lookup: CDR1 MNHEY, CDR2 SMNVEV (reference sequence). The CDR3 is made up of 13 amino acids. DNA of the CDR3: TGTGCCAGCAGTCTGGGGTTCTCCTACGAGCAGTACTTC. Amino acids: CASSLGFSYEQYF.

The V and J genes are TRBV5-1 and TRBJ2-3; 7 bases line up with TRBD1. CDR3 length: 16 residues. V gave up 2 bases and J gave up 5 bases; unmatched junction bases: 11. The germline V gene encodes CDR1 SGHRS and CDR2 YFSETQ. The CDR3 DNA sequence: TGCGCCAGCAGCTTAAATCCGGCAGGGGGTGAAGATACGCAGTATTTT. It translates to CASSLNPAGGEDTQYF.

The V gene is TRBV21-1, the J gene TRBJ2-5; TRBD2, as called in the table, went unchecked against the DNA. TRBV21-1 is a listed pseudogene. The CDR3 is made up of 16 amino acids. The CDR3 DNA reads as TGTGCCAGCAACACGGCGGGGACGATTGTGCAAGAGACCCAGTACTTC. Encoded protein: CASNTAGTIVQETQYF.

The J gene is TRBJ2-7, the V gene TRBV30; 8 bases map to TRBD1. With 2 bases clipped from V and 4 bases from J, the junction kept 4 bases outside the gene matches. Germline V gene lookup returns CDR1 GTSNPN and CDR2 SVGIG (reference sequence). The CDR3 has 13 residues. CDR3 bases: TGTGCCTGGAGTACGGACAGGGTTTACGAGCAGTACTTC. Its protein is CAWSTDRVYEQYF.

The chain employs TRBV5-4 and TRBJ1-3; no firm D call. The CDR3 is 15 amino acids. The ends were cut back, 1 base at V and 0 bases at J, with 8 bases in the middle. CDR1 is SGHNT and CDR2 is YYREEE in the germline V gene (reference sequence). The CDR3 is CASSLPSHSGNTIYF. The CDR3 DNA reads TGTGCCAGCAGCTTGCCCTCCCACTCTGGAAACACCATATATTTT.

The gene calls are TRBV29-1 and TRBJ1-2, with 9 bases fitting TRBD1. The V and J ends lost 6 bases and 6 bases, in that order; junction bases with no gene match: 8. This CDR3 is built from 13 residues. Germline V gene lookup returns CDR1 SQVTM and CDR2 ANQGSEA. Here the CDR3 DNA reads TGCAGCGTCGCCGATTGGACAGGGGATGGCTACACCTTC. It codes for CSVADWTGDGYTF.

This clone was recorded only once. This rearrangement joins TRBV7-8 to TRBJ1-5; D might be TRBD1 (5 bases). Between the trimmed V and J ends, which lost 4 bases and 6 bases, there was a span of 16 bases. Germline-derived CDR1 and CDR2 are SGHVS and FQNEAQ. There are 15 residues in the CDR3. Here the CDR3 reads CASSWGGILPQPQHF. The CDR3 DNA reads as TGTGCCAGCAGCTGGGGGGGGATCTTACCTCAGCCCCAGCATTTT.

CDR3 protein: CAWSPGQHSNQPQHF. In DNA form, the CDR3 reads TGTGCCTGGAGTCCGGGACAACATAGCAATCAGCCCCAGCATTTT. The rearrangement uses TRBV30 and TRBJ1-5; D possibly corresponds to TRBD1 (6 bases). V was pared by 2 bases and J by 0 bases, with 11 bases between. Germline V gene data show CDR1 as GTSNPN and CDR2 as SVGIG (reference sequence). The CDR3 is 15 residues long.

This chain links TRBV5-8 with TRBJ2-1; D call uncertain. Germline CDR1 and CDR2: SGHTS and YDEGEE. Between the trimmed V and J ends, which lost 4 bases and 5 bases, there was a span of 16 bases. The CDR3 totals 15 residues. CDR3 amino acids: CASSPTVHLNNEQFF. Here the CDR3 DNA reads TGTGCCAGCAGCCCGACTGTGCACCTGAACAATGAGCAGTTCTTC.

The chain has TRBV10-3 and TRBJ2-7; 11 bases agree with TRBD2. V lost 3 bases, J lost 3 bases, and 1 base stayed unmatched. The CDR3 consists of 14 residues. Germline loops: CDR1 ENHRY, CDR2 SYGVKD. CDR3 sequence: CAISEGTSGYEQYF. The CDR3, as DNA: TGTGCCATCAGTGAAGGGACTAGCGGCTACGAGCAGTACTTC.

The chain combines TRBV7-9 with TRBJ1-2; D remains ambiguous. V gave up 4 bases and J gave up 6 bases, with 15 bases separating them. The CDR3 covers 14 residues. The germline gives CDR1 SEHNR, CDR2 FQNEAQ (reference sequence). This CDR3 reads CASSSTFFSHGYTF. The DNA for the CDR3 is TGTGCCAGCAGCTCGACCTTTTTTTCCCATGGCTACACCTTC.

CDR3 nucleotides: TGTGCCAGCAGCCAAGACCTGGCAAAATACGAGCAGTACTTC. Amino acid sequence: CASSQDLAKYEQYF. The chain carries TRBV3-1 (or the pseudogene TRBV3-2) and TRBJ2-7, with D hard to call. Trimming cost V 0 bases and J 4 bases, with 10 bases left between them. The CDR3 totals 14 residues. The V gene's germline CDR1 is LGHDT and CDR2 YNNKEL (reference sequence).

The chain links TRBV25-1 to TRBJ2-1; maybe TRBD2 (7 bases). CDR3 length: 17 amino acids. Deletions cut 0 bases from V and 5 bases from J, with 17 bases between. Looked up from germline, CDR1 is MGHDK and CDR2 is SYGVNS. CDR3 loop: CASSEYSGRGLDNEQFF. In DNA form, the CDR3 reads TGTGCCAGCAGTGAATATTCCGGGCGGGGGCTTGACAATGAGCAGTTCTTC.

This sequence joins TRBV6-5 and TRBJ2-1; D perhaps matches TRBD2 (6 bases). Per germline, CDR1 MNHEY and CDR2 SVGAGI. V lost 4 bases, J lost 2 bases, and 12 bases lay in between. The CDR3 spans 15 residues. The CDR3 reads CASSFLLAAYNEQFF. In DNA form, the CDR3 reads TGTGCCAGCAGTTTCCTCTTAGCGGCCTACAATGAGCAGTTCTTC.

The chain combines TRBV20-1 with TRBJ1-5; tentative D call: TRBD1 (5 bases). V was clipped by 3 bases and J by 4 bases, with 13 bases between them. Germline V lookup: CDR1 DFQATT, CDR2 SNEGSKA (reference sequence). The CDR3 spans 14 residues. Here the CDR3 reads CSASRGLENQPQHF. The CDR3 DNA reads TGCAGTGCTAGTCGGGGCTTAGAAAATCAGCCCCAGCATTTT.

This clone has more than one count but fewer than ten. The CDR3 nucleotides read TGTGCCAGCAGCTTAGCGGGAGTGACCGGGGAGCTGTTTTTT. This codes for CASSLAGVTGELFF. This chain links TRBV7-9 with TRBJ2-2, with D possibly matching TRBD2 (5 bases). Per germline, CDR1 SEHNR and CDR2 FQNEAQ (reference sequence). V was clipped by 0 bases and J by 5 bases, with 7 bases between them. This CDR3 is 14 amino acids long.

The rearrangement links TRBV14 to TRBJ2-2, with 9 bases aligning to TRBD2. Unmatched junction bases numbered 3, after V lost 3 bases and J lost 1 base. The CDR3 spans 16 residues. Germline V gives CDR1 SGHDN, CDR2 FVKESK. CDR3 in amino acids: CASSQTSGVNTGELFF. The CDR3 DNA is TGTGCCAGCAGCCAGACTAGCGGTGTGAACACCGGGGAGCTGTTTTTT.

The V call is TRBV7-2, the J call TRBJ2-5, with 9 bases lining up with TRBD1. V lost 1 base, J lost 6 bases, and 12 bases stayed unmatched. CDR1 is SGHTA and CDR2 is FQGNSA in the germline V gene. CDR3 size: 17 residues. CDR3 in amino acids: CASSLEGTGLKLKTQYF. CDR3 sequence (DNA): TGTGCCAGCAGCTTAGAGGGGACAGGGTTAAAGTTAAAGACCCAGTACTTC.

The rearrangement uses TRBV19 and TRBJ2-1, with 8 nucleotides matching TRBD2. Germline loops: CDR1 LNHDA, CDR2 SQIVND (reference sequence). This CDR3 contains 15 residues. Trimming took 6 bases from V and 4 from J; bases not matched to a gene: 8. The CDR3 DNA reads TGTGCCAGTAGCCGCGAACTAGCGGCTTACAATGAGCAGTTCTTC. As protein: CASSRELAAYNEQFF.